The clone carrying this TCR beta chain was counted many times. What it recognizes is unknown. Per the germline V gene, CDR1 is KGHSH and CDR2 is LQKENI. The CDR3 covers 12 residues. V was cut by 4 bases and J by 5 bases, with 9 bases left in between. These data come from a study of T cells after yellow fever vaccination. Findings and limits, study-wide: Booster samples showed a return of most primary-vaccination clones (around 96% CD4, approximately 88% CD8). Though weaker, the secondary response peaked faster, on day 5 versus 15. Although most clonotypes did not, a small share appeared in both CD4 and CD8 compartments.

A process of 5'RACE template switching, which added a universal primer site and UMIs, was used to make TCR cDNA. TCRdb redid the calling of the 5' RACE reads with MiXCR, one entry per CDR3 protein. The sample holds some 200,000 distinct CDR3 sequences, roughly 3.3% seen once. The source material was CD4+ T cells sorted from PBMCs, sampled 10 days after the yellow fever booster vaccination. The receptor was derived from a man aged 18-30 years who received the YFV17D yellow fever vaccine. V gene TRBV18 combines with J gene TRBJ2-7, with D possibly TRBD2 on 5 matching bases. The DNA of the CDR3 is TGTGCCAGCTCACGTGGGGAGAACGAGCAGTACGTC. Amino acids: CASSRGENEQYV.